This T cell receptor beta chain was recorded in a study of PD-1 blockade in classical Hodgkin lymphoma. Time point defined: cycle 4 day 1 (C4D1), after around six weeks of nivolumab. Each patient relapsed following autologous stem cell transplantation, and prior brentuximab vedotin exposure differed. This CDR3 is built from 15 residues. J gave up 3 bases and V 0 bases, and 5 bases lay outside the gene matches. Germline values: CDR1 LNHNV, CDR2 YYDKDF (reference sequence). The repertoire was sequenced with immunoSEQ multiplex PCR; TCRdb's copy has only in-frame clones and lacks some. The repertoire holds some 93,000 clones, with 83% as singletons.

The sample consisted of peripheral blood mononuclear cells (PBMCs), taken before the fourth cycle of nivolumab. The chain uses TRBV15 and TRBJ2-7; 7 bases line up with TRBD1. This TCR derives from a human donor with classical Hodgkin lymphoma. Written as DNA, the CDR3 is TGTGCCACCAGCAGAGATTGGGCAGGGGGCTACGAGCAGTACTTC. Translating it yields CATSRDWAGGYEQYF. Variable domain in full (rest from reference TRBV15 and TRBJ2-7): DAMVIQNPRYQVTQFGKPVTLSCSQTLNHNVMYWYQQKSSQAPKLLFHYYDKDFNNEADTPDNFQSRRPNTSFCFLDIRSPGLGDTAMYLCATSRDWAGGYEQYFGPGTRLTVT.